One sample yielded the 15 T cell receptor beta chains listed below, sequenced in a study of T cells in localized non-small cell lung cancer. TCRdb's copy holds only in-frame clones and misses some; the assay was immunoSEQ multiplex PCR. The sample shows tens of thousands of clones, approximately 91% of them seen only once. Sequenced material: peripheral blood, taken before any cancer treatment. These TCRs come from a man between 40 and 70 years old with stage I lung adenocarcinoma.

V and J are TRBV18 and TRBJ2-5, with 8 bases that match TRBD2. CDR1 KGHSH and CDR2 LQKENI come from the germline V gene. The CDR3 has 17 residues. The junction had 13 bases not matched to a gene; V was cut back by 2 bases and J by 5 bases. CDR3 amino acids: CASSPRTASGYRETQYF. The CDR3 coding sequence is TGTGCCAGCTCACCAAGGACGGCTAGCGGGTACCGGGAGACCCAGTACTTC.

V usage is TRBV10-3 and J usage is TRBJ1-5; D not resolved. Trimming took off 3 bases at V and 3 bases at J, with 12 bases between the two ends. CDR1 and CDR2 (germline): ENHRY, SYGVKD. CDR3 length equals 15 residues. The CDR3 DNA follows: TGTGCCATCAGTGACCGCGGACGCCTCAATCAGCCCCAGCATTTT. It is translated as CAISDRGRLNQPQHF.

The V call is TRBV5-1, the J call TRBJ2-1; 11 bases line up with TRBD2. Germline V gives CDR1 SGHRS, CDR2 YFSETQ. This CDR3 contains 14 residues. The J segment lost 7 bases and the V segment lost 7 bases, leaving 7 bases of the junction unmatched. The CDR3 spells CASGSGRAFNEQFF. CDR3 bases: TGCGCCAGCGGTAGCGGGAGGGCCTTTAATGAGCAGTTCTTC.

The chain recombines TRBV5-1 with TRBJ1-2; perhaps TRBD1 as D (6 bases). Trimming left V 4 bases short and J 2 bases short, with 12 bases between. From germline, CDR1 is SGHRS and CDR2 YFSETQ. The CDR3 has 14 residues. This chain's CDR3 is CASSRSRGNYGYTF. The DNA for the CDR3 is TGCGCCAGCAGCCGAAGCAGGGGCAACTATGGCTACACCTTC. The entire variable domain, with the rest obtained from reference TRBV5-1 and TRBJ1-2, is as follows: KAGVTQTPRYLIKTRGQQVTLSCSPISGHRSVSWYQQTPGQGLQFLFEYFSETQRNKGNFPGRFSGRQFSNSRSEMNVSTLELGDSALYLCASSRSRGNYGYTFGSGTRLTVV.

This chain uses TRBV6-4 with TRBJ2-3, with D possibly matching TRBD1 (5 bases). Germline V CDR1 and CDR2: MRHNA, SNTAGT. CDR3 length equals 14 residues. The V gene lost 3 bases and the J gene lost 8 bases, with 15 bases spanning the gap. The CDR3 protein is CASSERLGHSTQYF. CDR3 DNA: TGTGCCAGCAGTGAGAGATTAGGACACTCTACGCAGTATTTT.

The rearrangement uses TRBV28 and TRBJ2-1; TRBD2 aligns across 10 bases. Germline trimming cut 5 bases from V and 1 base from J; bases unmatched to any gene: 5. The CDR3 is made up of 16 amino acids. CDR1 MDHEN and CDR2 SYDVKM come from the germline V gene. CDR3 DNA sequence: TGTGCCAGCAGTCAGTCTAGCGGGAGTTCCTACAATGAGCAGTTCTTC. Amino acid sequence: CASSQSSGSSYNEQFF. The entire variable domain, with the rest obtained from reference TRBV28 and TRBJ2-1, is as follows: DVKVTQSSRYLVKRTGEKVFLECVQDMDHENMFWYRQDPGLGLRLIYFSYDVKMKEKGDIPEGYSVSREKKERFSLILESASTNQTSMYLCASSQSSGSSYNEQFFGPGTRLTVL.

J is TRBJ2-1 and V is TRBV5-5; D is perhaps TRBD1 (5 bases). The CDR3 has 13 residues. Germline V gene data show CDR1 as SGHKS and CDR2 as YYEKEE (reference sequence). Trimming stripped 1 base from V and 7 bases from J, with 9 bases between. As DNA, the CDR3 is TGTGCCAGCAGCTTGAGACAGAGAAATGAGCAGTTCTTC. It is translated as CASSLRQRNEQFF. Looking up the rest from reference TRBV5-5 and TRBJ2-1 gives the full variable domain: DAGVTQSPTHLIKTRGQQVTLRCSPISGHKSVSWYQQVLGQGPQFIFQYYEKEERGRGNFPDRFSARQFPNYSSELNVNALLLGDSALYLCASSLRQRNEQFFGPGTRLTVL.

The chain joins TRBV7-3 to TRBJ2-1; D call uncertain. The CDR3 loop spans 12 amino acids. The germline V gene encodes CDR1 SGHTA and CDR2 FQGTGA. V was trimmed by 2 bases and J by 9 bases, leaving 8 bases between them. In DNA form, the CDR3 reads TGTGCCAGCAGCTTAGATGGGATTGAGCAGTTCTTC. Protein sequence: CASSLDGIEQFF.

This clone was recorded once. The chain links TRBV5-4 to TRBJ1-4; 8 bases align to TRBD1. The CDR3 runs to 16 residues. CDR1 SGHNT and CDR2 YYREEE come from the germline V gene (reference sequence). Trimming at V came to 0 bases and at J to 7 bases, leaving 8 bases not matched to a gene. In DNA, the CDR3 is TGTGCCAGCAGCTTGGGGTCAGGGGGCGCGGGTGAAAAACTGTTTTTT. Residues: CASSLGSGGAGEKLFF.

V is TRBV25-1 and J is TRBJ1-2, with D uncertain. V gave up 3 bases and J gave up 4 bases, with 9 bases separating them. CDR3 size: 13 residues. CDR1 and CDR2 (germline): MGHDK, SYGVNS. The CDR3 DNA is TGTGCCAGCAGTGACCCCGGACCCTATGGCTACACCTTC. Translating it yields CASSDPGPYGYTF.

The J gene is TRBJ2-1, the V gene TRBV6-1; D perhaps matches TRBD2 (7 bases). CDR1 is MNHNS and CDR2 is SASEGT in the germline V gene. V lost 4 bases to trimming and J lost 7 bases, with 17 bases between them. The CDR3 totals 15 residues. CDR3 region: CASSGSRGRVNEQFF. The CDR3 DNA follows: TGTGCCAGCAGTGGGTCAAGGGGGAGGGTAAATGAGCAGTTCTTC.

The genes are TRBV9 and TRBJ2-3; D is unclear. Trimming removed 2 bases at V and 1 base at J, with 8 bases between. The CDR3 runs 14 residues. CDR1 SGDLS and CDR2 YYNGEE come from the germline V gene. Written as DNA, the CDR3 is TGTGCCAGCAGCGTTGGCCTTCGCACAGATACGCAGTATTTT. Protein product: CASSVGLRTDTQYF.

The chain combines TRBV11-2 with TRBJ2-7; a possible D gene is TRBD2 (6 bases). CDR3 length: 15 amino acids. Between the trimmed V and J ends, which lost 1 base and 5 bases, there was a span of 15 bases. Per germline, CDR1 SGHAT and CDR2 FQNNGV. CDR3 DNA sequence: TGTGCCAGCAGCTTAGTAAGGGGACTTCCCAACGAGCAGTACTTC. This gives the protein CASSLVRGLPNEQYF.

The CDR3 protein is CASSASGRPDNEQFF. CDR3 nucleotides: TGTGCCAGCAGCGCCAGCGGGAGACCCGACAATGAGCAGTTCTTC. The V and J genes are TRBV9 and TRBJ2-1, with 8 bases that match TRBD2. Germline V lookup: CDR1 SGDLS, CDR2 YYNGEE. This CDR3 spans 15 amino acids. V was clipped by 3 bases and J by 5 bases; unmatched bases: 7.

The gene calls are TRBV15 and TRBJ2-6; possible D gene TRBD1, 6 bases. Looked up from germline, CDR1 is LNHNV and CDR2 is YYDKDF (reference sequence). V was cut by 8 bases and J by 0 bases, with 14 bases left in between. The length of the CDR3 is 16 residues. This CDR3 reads CATRPGASSGANVLTF. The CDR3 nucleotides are TGTGCCACCCGACCAGGGGCCAGCTCTGGGGCCAACGTCCTGACTTTC.